The 8 T cell receptor beta chains below all came from one sample that was sequenced in a study of blood T cells in healthy people across ages (dated by TCRdb to the mid-2010s). Preparation of the library involved 5' RACE. Sequenced using an Illumina HiSeq 2500. A second PCR of about 6 to 12 cycles was run with a J-beta primer mix and a sample-barcoded 5' primer. TCRdb trimmed public reads at Q25 via fastp, called clones via MiXCR and kept in-frame beta chains. Each CDR3 protein appears once, grouped with its most common genes and DNA. The sample data list 550,000 to 750,000 distinct CDR3 sequences, and around 20% of these were observed just once. The ten largest clones represent 3.5% to 4% of the sample. Material: blood. The receptor set was obtained from a man between 65 and 85 years old in good health.

This sequence joins TRBV28 and TRBJ2-3; TRBD2 matches at 9 bases. The CDR3 sequence is 19 residues long. J gave up 0 bases and V 8 bases, and 18 bases lay outside the gene matches. Per the germline V gene, CDR1 is MDHEN and CDR2 is SYDVKM. The CDR3 DNA reads TGTGCCAGCCCCGCGGGAGGGGCAGGGGATCAGGCTAGCACAGATACGCAGTATTTT. Residues: CASPAGGAGDQASTDTQYF.

This clonotype was seen repeatedly, ten times or more. The chain joins TRBV6-2 or TRBV6-3 to TRBJ2-5, with TRBD2 identical over 14 bases. This CDR3 spans 16 amino acids. Losses at the gene ends were 5 bases for V and 4 bases for J; bases not matched to a gene: 6. CDR1 and CDR2 from the germline V gene are MNHEY and SVGEGT. As DNA, the CDR3 is TGTGCCAGCAGTCCACCCGGGACTAGCGGGAGAGAGACCCAGTACTTC. Its translation: CASSPPGTSGRETQYF.

This chain connects TRBV6-4 to TRBJ1-1; maybe TRBD1 (6 bases). The length of the CDR3 is 14 residues. The ends were cut back, 6 bases at V and 1 base at J, with 12 bases in the middle. CDR1 and CDR2 (germline): MRHNA, SNTAGT. This CDR3 reads CASSHAGENTEAFF. The DNA of the CDR3 is TGTGCCAGCAGCCATGCAGGGGAGAACACTGAAGCTTTCTTT.

The CDR3, as DNA: TGCAGCGTTGAGGGAGCTAGCGCGAGGTTAGATACGCAGTATTTT. It specifies CSVEGASARLDTQYF. The V and J genes are TRBV29-1 and TRBJ2-3; D perhaps matches TRBD2 (6 bases). Trimming cost V 3 bases and J 5 bases, with 18 bases left between them. Per germline, CDR1 SQVTM and CDR2 ANQGSEA. This CDR3 contains 15 residues.

The chain has TRBV20-1 and TRBJ2-7, with 9 positions matching TRBD2. Per germline, CDR1 DFQATT and CDR2 SNEGSKA (reference sequence). With V trimmed by 5 bases and J by 4 bases, 12 bases remained unmatched. The CDR3 length is 15 residues. Here the CDR3 reads CSARRGAGGSYEQYF. CDR3 sequence (DNA): TGCAGTGCTCGCCGGGGGGCGGGAGGGTCTTACGAGCAGTACTTC.

This clonotype was found a few times. This chain joins TRBV29-1 and TRBJ1-2, with D unclear. The CDR3 totals 12 residues. From germline, CDR1 is SQVTM and CDR2 ANQGSEA. V lost 7 bases and J lost 3, with 12 bases in between. The CDR3 DNA reads as TGCAGCGCCGACGCCCCCCACTATGGCTACACCTTC. Its protein is CSADAPHYGYTF.

This chain connects TRBV10-3 to TRBJ1-2; D unresolved. The CDR3 loop spans 16 amino acids. Germline V gene sequence: CDR1 ENHRY, CDR2 SYGVKD. Between the trimmed V and J ends, which lost 4 bases and 1 base, there was a span of 16 bases. The CDR3 sequence: CAISVFAEDLNYGYTF. The CDR3 nucleotides are TGTGCCATCAGTGTATTTGCGGAGGATCTTAACTATGGCTACACCTTC.

This clonotype was found many times. The genes are TRBV6-6 and TRBJ2-5, with a tentative D call TRBD2 (5 bases). V lost 5 bases and J 3 bases, leaving 13 bases between the germline ends. Germline V lookup: CDR1 MNHNY, CDR2 SVGAGI (reference sequence). This CDR3 is built from 14 residues. The CDR3: CASSQEALKETQYF. The CDR3 DNA reads TGTGCCAGCAGTCAGGAGGCCCTAAAAGAGACCCAGTACTTC.